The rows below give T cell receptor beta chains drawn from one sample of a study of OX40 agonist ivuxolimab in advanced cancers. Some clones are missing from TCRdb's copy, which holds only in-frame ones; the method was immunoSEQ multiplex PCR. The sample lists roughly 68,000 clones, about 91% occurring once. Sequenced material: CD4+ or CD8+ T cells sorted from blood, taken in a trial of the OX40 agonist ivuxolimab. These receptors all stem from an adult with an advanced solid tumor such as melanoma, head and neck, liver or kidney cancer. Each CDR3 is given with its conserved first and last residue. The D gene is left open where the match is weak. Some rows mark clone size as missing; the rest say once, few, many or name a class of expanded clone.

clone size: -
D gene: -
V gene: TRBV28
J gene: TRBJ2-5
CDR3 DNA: TGTGCCAGCAGTTTAAAAGAGACCCAGTACTTC
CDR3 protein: CASSLKETQYF

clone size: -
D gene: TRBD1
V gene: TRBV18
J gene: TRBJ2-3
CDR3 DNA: TGTGCCAGCTCACCGACCGGGACAGGGGCCGGAGATACGCAGTATTTT
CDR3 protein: CASSPTGTGAGDTQYF

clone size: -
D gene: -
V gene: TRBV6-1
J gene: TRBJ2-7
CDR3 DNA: TGTGCCAGCACTAACCCAGGTGGGGGGTACGAGCAGTACTTC
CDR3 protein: CASTNPGGGYEQYF

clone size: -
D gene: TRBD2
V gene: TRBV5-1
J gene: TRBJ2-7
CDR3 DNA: TGCGCCAGCAGCTTGGGGGGGACTACCGCCTACGAGCAGTACTTC
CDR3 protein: CASSLGGTTAYEQYF

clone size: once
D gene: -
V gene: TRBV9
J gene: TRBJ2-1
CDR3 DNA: TGTGCCAGCAGCAAGGGCGCCTCCTCCTACAATGAGCAGTTCTTC
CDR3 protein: CASSKGASSYNEQFF

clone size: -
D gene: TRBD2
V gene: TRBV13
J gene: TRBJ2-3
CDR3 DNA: TGTGCCAGCAGCCTCACGGGGGCGGGGGGCCTTTCAGATACGCAGTATTTT
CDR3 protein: CASSLTGAGGLSDTQYF

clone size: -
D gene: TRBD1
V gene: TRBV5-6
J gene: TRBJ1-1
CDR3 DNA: TGTGCCAGCAGCTTGCTTCCCCTCAATGACAGGGGAGCTTTCTTT
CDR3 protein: CASSLLPLNDRGAFF

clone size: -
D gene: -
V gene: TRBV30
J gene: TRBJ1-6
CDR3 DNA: TGTGCCCGGGCCCTGGCAGACAATTCACCCCTCCACTTT
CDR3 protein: CARALADNSPLHF

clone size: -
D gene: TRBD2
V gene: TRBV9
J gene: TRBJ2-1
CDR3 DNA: TGTGCCAGCAGCGTAGTCGCTAGCGGGAGGAATGAGCAGTTCTTC
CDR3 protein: CASSVVASGRNEQFF

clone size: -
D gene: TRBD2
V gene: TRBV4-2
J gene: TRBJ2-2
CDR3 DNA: TGTGCCAGCAGCCCCCAGCGAGCGGGAGAGGACACCGGGGAGCTGTTTTTT
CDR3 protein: CASSPQRAGEDTGELFF

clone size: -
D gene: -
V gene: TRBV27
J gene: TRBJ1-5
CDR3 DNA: TGTGCCAGCAGTTTAAGGAGGGAAGGTCAGCCCCAGCATTTT
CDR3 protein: CASSLRREGQPQHF

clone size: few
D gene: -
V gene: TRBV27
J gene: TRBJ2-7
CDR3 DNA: TGTGCCAGCACTCTAGGGACGTACGAGCAGTACTTC
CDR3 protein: CASTLGTYEQYF

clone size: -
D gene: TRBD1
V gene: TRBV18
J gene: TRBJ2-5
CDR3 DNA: TGTGCCAGCTCACCCCCAGGGACAGGGATGGAGACCCAGTACTTC
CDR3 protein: CASSPPGTGMETQYF

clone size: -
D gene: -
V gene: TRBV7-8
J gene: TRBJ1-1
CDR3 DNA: TGTGCCAGCAGCACCTCCGGAGTGGGAGCCTTAACTGAAGCTTTCTTT
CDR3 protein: CASSTSGVGALTEAFF

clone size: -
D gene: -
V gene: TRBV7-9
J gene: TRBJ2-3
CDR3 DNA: TGTGCCAGCAGCTTAGCGTTGCGTCGTGGAGATACGCAGTATTTT
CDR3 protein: CASSLALRRGDTQYF

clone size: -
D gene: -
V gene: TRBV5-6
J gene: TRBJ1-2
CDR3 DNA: TGTGCCAGCAGCTCATCGGGAAACTATGGCTACACCTTC
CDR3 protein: CASSSSGNYGYTF

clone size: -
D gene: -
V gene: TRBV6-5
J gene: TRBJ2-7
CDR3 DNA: TGTGCCAGCAGTCCCGATCCTGGGTACCGTTACGAGCAGTACTTC
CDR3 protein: CASSPDPGYRYEQYF

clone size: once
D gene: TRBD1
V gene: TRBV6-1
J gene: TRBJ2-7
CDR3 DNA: TGTGCCAGCAGTGATCCCGACAGGGGTCACTACGAGCAGTACTTC
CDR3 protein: CASSDPDRGHYEQYF

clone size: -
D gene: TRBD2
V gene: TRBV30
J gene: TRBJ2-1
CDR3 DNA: TGTGCCTGGAAACCGGGACTAGGATACAATGAGCAGTTCTTC
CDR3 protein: CAWKPGLGYNEQFF

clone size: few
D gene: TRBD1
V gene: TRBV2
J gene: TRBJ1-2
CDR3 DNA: TGTGCCAGCAGTGAGGGACAGTCATATGGCTACACCTTC
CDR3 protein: CASSEGQSYGYTF

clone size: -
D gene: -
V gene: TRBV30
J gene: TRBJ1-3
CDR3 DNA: TGTGCCTGGAGTGTTGGATGGCCCGGAAACACCATATATTTT
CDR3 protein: CAWSVGWPGNTIYF

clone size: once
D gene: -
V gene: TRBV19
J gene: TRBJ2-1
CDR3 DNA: TGTGCCAGTGGGAAGGGTGAGCAGTTCTTC
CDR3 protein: CASGKGEQFF

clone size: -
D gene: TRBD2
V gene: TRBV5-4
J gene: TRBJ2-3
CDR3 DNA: TGTGCCAGCAGTCTTGGGCGGGAGGGAGGAGATACGCAGTATTTT
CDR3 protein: CASSLGREGGDTQYF

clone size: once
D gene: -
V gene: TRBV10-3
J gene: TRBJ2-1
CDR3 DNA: TGTGCCATCAGTGAGTCGGGCCACAATGAGCAGTTCTTC
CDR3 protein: CAISESGHNEQFF

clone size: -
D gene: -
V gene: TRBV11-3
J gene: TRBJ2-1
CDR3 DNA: TGTGCCAGCAGCTCCCGCCAAGCGGTGGACCTAAGGTACAATGAGCAGTTCTTC
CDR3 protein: CASSSRQAVDLRYNEQFF

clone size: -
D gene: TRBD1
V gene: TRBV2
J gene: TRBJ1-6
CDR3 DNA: TGTGCCAGCAGTGAGACAGGGGTAGGTTCACCCCTCCACTTT
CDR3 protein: CASSETGVGSPLHF

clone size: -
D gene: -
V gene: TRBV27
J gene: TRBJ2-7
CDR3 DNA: TGTGCCAGCAGTTTATTGGAAAATTACGAGCAGTACTTC
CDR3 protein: CASSLLENYEQYF

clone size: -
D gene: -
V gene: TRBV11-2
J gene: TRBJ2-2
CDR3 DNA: TGTGCCAGCAGCTTAGATCTCCCGGGCGGGGAGCTGTTTTTT
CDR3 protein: CASSLDLPGGELFF

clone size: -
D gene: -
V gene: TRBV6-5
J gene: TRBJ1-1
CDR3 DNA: TGTGCCAGCAGTTACTCGAGCTACCCCCCAAACACTGAAGCTTTCTTT
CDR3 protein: CASSYSSYPPNTEAFF

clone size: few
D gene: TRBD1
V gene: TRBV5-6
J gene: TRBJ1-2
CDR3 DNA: TGTGCCAGCAGCGTTGACAGGGCTTTTGACTATGGCTACACCTTC
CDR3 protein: CASSVDRAFDYGYTF

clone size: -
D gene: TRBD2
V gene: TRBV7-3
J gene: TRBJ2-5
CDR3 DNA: TGTGCCAGCAGCCCAGGGACTAGCGGGGCCCAAGAGACCCAGTACTTC
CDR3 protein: CASSPGTSGAQETQYF

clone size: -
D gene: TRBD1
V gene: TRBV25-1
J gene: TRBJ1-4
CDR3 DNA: TGTGCCAGTGCCGACAGGGGGCAAGAAAAACTGTTTTTT
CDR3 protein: CASADRGQEKLFF

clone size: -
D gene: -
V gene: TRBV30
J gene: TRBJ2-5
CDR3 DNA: TGTGCCTGGAACACTCACCAAGAGACCCAGTACTTC
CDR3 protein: CAWNTHQETQYF

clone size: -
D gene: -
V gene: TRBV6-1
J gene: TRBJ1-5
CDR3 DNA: TGTGCCAGCAGCCGGGACTTCAGCAATCAGCCCCAGCATTTT
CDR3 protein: CASSRDFSNQPQHF

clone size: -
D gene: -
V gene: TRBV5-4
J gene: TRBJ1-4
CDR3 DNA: TGTGCCAGCAGCTTGCCCGGGACTAATGAAAAACTGTTTTTT
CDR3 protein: CASSLPGTNEKLFF

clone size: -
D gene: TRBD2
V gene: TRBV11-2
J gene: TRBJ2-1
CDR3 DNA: TGTGCCAGCAGCCGCAACCTTTTAGCGGGACCCTACAATGAGCAGTTCTTC
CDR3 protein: CASSRNLLAGPYNEQFF

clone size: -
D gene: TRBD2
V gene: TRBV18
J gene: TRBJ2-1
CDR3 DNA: TGTGCCAGCTCGCCTACTAGCGGGAACAATGAGCAGTTCTTC
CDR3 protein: CASSPTSGNNEQFF

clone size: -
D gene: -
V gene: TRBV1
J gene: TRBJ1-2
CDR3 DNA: TGCACCAGCAGCCAAGATAAGAGGACAGACGACTATGGCTACACCTTC
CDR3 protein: CTSSQDKRTDDYGYTF

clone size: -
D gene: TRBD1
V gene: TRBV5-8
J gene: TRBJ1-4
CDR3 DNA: TGTGCCAGCAGCCGTGGACAGGGGAGATATGAAAAACTGTTTTTT
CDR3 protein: CASSRGQGRYEKLFF

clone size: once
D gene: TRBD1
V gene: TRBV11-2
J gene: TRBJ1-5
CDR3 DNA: TGTGCCAGCAGCTTAGACAGGGGGTGGAATCAGCCCCAGCATTTT
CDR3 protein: CASSLDRGWNQPQHF

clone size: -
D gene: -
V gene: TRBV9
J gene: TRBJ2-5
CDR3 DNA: TGTGCCAGCAGCGTATCAGGGCAGGGTGGAGAGACCCAGTACTTC
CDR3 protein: CASSVSGQGGETQYF

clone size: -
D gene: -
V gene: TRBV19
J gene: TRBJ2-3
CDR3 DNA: TGTGCCAGTAGTATGGCCCCTGTTGGAGGCACAGATACGCAGTATTTT
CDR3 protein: CASSMAPVGGTDTQYF

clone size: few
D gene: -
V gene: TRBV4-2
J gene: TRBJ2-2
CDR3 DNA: TGTGCCAGCAGATCCGAAGCCGGGATAGGTAACGGGGAGCTGTTTTTT
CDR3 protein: CASRSEAGIGNGELFF

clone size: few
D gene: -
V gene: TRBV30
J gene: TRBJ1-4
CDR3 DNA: TGTGCCTGGACCTATCTGGCCTATCCGGAAAAACTGTTTTTT
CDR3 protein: CAWTYLAYPEKLFF

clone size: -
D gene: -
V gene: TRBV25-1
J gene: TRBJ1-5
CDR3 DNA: TGTGCCAGCCCGAAGAAGGTGGGGTCGGGGCCCCAGCATTTT
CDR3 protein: CASPKKVGSGPQHF

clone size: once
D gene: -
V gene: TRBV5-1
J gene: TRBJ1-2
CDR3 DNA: TGCGCCAGCAGCTTGAAAGGGCAGAACTATGGCTACACCTTC
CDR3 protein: CASSLKGQNYGYTF

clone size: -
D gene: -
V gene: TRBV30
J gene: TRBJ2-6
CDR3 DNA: TGTGCCTGGAGTGGGGGGGACACTGGGGCCAACGTCCTGACTTTC
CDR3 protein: CAWSGGDTGANVLTF

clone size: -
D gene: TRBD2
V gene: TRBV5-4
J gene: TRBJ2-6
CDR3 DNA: TGTGCCAGCAGCCACGGACTAGCGGGAGGAGGGTCTGGGGCCAACGTCCTGACTTTC
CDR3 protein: CASSHGLAGGGSGANVLTF

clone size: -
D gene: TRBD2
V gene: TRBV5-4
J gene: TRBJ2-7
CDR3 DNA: TGTGCCAGCAGCACCGGACTAGCGGGAGGAGGAGGTTACGAGCAGTACTTC
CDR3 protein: CASSTGLAGGGGYEQYF

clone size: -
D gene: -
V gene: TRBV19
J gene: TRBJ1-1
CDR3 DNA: TGTGCCAGTAGTATTACGACGGCCGGGAACACTGAAGCTTTCTTT
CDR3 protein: CASSITTAGNTEAFF